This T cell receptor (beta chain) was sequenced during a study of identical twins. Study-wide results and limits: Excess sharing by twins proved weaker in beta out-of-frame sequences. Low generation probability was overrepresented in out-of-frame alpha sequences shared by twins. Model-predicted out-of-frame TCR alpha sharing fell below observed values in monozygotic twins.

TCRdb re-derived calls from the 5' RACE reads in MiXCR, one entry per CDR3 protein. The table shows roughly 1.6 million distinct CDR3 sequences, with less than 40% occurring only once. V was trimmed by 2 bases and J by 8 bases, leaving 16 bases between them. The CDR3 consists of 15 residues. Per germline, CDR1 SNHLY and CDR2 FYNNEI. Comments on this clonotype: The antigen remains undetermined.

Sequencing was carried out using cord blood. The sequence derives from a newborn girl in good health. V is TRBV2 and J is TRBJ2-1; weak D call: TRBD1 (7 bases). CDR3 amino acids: CASSERRGRMDEQFF. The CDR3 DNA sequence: TGTGCCAGCAGTGAAAGGAGGGGGCGAATGGATGAGCAGTTCTTC.